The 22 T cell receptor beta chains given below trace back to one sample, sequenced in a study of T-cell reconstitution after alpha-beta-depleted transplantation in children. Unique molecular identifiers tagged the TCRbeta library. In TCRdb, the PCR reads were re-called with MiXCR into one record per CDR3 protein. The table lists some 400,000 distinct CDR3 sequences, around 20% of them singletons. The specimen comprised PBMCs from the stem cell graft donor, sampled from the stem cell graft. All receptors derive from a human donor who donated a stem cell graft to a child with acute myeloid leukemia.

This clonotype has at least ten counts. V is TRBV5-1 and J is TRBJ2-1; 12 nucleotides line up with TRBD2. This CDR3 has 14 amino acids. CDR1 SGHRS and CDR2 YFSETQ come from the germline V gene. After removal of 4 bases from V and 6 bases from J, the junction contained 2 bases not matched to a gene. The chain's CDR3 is CASSQLAGGNEQFF. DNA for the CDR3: TGCGCCAGCAGCCAACTAGCGGGAGGCAATGAGCAGTTCTTC.

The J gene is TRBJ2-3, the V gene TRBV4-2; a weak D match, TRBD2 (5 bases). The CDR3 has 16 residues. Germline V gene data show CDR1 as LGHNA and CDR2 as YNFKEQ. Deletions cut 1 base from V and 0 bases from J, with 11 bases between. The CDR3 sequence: CASSQAFGGSTDTQYF. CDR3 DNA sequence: TGTGCCAGCAGCCAAGCGTTCGGCGGGAGCACAGATACGCAGTATTTT.

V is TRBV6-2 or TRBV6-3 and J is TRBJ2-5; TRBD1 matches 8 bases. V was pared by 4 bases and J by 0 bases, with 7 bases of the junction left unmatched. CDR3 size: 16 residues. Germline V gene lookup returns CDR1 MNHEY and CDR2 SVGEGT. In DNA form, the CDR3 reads TGTGCCAGCAGTTCGAGGACAGGGCCCTACCAAGAGACCCAGTACTTC. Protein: CASSSRTGPYQETQYF.

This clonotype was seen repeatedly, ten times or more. CDR3 sequence: CSARAGLGYGYTF. CDR3 bases: TGCAGTGCTAGAGCTGGGTTGGGCTATGGCTACACCTTC. The chain has TRBV20-1 and TRBJ1-2; D is unclear. The CDR3 loop spans 13 amino acids. V shed 1 base and J shed 4 bases, with 10 bases lying between them. Germline CDR1 reads DFQATT; CDR2 reads SNEGSKA (reference sequence).

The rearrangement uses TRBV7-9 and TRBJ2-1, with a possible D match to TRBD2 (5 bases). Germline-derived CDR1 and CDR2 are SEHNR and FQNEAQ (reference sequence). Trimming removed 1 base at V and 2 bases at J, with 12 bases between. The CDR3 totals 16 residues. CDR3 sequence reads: CASSLDLADTYNEQFF. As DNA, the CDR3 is TGTGCCAGCAGCTTAGACCTAGCCGACACCTACAATGAGCAGTTCTTC. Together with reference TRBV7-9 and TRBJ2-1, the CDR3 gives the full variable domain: DTGVSQNPRHKITKRGQNVTFRCDPISEHNRLYWYRQTLGQGPEFLTYFQNEAQLEKSRLLSDRFSAERPKGSFSTLEIQRTEQGDSAMYLCASSLDLADTYNEQFFGPGTRLTVL.

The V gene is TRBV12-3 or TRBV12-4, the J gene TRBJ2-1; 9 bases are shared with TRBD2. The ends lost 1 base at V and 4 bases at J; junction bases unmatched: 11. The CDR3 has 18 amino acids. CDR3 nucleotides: TGTGCCAGCAGTTTAGTGATAGCGGGAGCAGCGGCGTACAATGAGCAGTTCTTC. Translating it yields CASSLVIAGAAAYNEQFF.

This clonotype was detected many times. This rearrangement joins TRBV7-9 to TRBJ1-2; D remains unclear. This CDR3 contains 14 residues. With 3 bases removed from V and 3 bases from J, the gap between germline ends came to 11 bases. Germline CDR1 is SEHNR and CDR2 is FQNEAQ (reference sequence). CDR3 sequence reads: CASSFVMSDYGYTF. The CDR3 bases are TGTGCCAGCAGCTTTGTTATGTCAGACTATGGCTACACCTTC.

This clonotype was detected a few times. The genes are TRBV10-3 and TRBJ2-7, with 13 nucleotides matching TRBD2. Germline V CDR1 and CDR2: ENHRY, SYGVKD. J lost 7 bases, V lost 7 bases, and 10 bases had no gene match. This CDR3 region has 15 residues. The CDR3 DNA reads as TGTGCCATCAAGGTCGGAACTAGCGGGAGGGAGGAGCAGTACTTC. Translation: CAIKVGTSGREEQYF.

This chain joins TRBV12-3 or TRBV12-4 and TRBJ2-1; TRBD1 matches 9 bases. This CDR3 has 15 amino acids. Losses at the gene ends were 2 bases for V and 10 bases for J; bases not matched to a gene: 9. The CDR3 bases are TGTGCCAGCAGTTTACCGGGACAGGGATCTCGGGAGCAGTTCTTC. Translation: CASSLPGQGSREQFF.

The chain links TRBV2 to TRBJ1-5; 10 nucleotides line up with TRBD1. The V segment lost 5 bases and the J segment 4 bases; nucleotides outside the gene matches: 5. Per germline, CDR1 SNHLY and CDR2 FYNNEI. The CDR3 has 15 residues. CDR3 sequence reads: CASSRQGQGNQPQHF. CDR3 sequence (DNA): TGTGCCAGCAGTCGGCAGGGACAGGGGAATCAGCCCCAGCATTTT. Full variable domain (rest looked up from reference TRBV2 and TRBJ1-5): EPEVTQTPSHQVTQMGQEVILRCVPISNHLYFYWYRQILGQKVEFLVSFYNNEISEKSEIFDDQFSVERPDGSNFTLKIRSTKLEDSAMYFCASSRQGQGNQPQHFGDGTRLSIL.

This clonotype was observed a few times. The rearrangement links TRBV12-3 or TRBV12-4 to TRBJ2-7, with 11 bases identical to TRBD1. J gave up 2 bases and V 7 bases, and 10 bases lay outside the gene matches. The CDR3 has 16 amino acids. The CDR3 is CASTYHSGQGAYEQYF. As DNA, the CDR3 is TGTGCCAGCACCTACCATTCGGGACAGGGGGCCTACGAGCAGTACTTC.

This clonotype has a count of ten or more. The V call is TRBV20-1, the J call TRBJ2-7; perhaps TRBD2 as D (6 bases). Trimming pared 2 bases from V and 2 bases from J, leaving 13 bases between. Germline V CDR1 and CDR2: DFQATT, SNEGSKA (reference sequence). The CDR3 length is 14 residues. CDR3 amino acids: CSARNSGSTYEQYF. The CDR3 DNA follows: TGCAGTGCTAGAAATAGCGGTTCCACCTACGAGCAGTACTTC.

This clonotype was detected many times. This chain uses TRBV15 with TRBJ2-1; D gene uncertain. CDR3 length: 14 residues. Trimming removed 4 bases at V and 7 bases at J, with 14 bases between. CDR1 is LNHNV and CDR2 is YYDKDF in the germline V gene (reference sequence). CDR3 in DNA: TGTGCCACCAGCAAGATGGCAGCGCCAAATGAGCAGTTCTTC. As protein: CATSKMAAPNEQFF.

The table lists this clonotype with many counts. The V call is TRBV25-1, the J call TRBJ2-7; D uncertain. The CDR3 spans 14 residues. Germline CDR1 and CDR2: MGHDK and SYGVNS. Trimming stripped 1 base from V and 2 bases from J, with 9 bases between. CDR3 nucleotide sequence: TGTGCCAGCAGTGAATTTCGGTTTCCCTACGAGCAGTACTTC. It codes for CASSEFRFPYEQYF.

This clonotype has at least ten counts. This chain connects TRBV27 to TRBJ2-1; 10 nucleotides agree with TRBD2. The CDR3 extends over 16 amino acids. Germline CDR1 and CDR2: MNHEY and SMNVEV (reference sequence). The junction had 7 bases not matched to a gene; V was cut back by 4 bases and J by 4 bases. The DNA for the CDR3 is TGTGCCAGCAGTTCCCTACTAGCGGGATTTTACAATGAGCAGTTCTTC. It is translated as CASSSLLAGFYNEQFF.

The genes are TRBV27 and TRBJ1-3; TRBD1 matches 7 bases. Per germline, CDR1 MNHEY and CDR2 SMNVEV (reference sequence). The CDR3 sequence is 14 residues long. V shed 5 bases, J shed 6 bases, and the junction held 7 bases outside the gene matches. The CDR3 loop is CASSPRQGSNTIYF. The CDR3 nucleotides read TGTGCCAGCAGTCCTCGACAGGGTTCAAACACCATATATTTT.

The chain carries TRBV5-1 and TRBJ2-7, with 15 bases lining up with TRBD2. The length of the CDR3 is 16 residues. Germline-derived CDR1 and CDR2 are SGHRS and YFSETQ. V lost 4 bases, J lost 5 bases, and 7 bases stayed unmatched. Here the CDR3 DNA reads TGCGCCAGCAGCCCCGGACTAGCGGGAGGGCCCAACGAGCAGTACTTC. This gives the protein CASSPGLAGGPNEQYF. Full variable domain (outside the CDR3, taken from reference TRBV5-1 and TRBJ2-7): KAGVTQTPRYLIKTRGQQVTLSCSPISGHRSVSWYQQTPGQGLQFLFEYFSETQRNKGNFPGRFSGRQFSNSRSEMNVSTLELGDSALYLCASSPGLAGGPNEQYFGPGTRLTVT.

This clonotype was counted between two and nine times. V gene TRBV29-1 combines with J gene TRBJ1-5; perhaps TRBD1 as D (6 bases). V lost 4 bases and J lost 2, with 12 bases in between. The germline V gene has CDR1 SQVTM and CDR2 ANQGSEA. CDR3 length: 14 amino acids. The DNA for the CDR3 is TGCAGCGTTGCCCAGGCAGGGGGCAATCAGCCCCAGCATTTT. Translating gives CSVAQAGGNQPQHF.

This CDR3 reads CASSRIAGGAYEQYF. The CDR3 region has the DNA TGTGCCAGCAGCCGAATAGCGGGAGGGGCCTACGAGCAGTACTTC. The gene calls are TRBV7-9 and TRBJ2-7, with 11 bases fitting TRBD2. V gave up 5 bases and J gave up 2 bases; unmatched junction bases: 5. The length of the CDR3 is 15 residues. Germline V gene lookup returns CDR1 SEHNR and CDR2 FQNEAQ (reference sequence).

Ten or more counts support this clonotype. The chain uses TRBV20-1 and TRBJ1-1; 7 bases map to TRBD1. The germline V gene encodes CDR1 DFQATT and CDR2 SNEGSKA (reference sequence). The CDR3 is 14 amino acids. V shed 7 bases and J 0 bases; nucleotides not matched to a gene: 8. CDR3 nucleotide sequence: TGCAGTGTCGGGACAGTATACATGAACACTGAAGCTTTCTTT. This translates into CSVGTVYMNTEAFF.

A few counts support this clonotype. The CDR3 DNA reads TGTGCCAGCAGTCCGTCCCTAGCAGCGAGGAATGAGCAGTTCTTC. This sequence encodes CASSPSLAARNEQFF. This chain links TRBV12-3 or TRBV12-4 with TRBJ2-1; possible D gene TRBD2, 5 bases. The CDR3 has 15 amino acids. V lost 5 bases, J lost 7 bases, and 18 bases lay in between.

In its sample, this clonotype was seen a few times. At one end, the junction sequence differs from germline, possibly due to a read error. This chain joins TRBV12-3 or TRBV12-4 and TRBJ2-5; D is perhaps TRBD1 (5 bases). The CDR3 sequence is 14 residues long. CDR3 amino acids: CASSLGVARETQYF. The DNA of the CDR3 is TGTGCCAGCAGCTTAGGGGTTGCGCGCGAGACCCAGTACTTC.